This entry features one T cell receptor beta chain sequence. This entry comes from a study of blood T cell repertoires in COVID-19. Produced via immunoSEQ multiplex PCR; TCRdb's table is partial and in-frame only. Found here are about 200,000 clones, 65% to 90% of them singletons; the top ten hold 2% to 3%. Germline V lookup: CDR1 SGHRS, CDR2 YFSETQ. CDR3 size: 13 residues. Between the trimmed V and J ends, which lost 4 bases and 4 bases, there was a span of 9 bases. Source material: peripheral blood. The chain has TRBV5-1 and TRBJ1-5, with a weak D call TRBD1 (6 bases). The sequence derives from a woman aged 70-85 years with COVID-19, enrolled during active disease. CDR3 in amino acids: CASSPGQNQPQHF. CDR3 sequence (DNA): TGCGCCAGCAGCCCTGGACAGAATCAGCCCCAGCATTTT.